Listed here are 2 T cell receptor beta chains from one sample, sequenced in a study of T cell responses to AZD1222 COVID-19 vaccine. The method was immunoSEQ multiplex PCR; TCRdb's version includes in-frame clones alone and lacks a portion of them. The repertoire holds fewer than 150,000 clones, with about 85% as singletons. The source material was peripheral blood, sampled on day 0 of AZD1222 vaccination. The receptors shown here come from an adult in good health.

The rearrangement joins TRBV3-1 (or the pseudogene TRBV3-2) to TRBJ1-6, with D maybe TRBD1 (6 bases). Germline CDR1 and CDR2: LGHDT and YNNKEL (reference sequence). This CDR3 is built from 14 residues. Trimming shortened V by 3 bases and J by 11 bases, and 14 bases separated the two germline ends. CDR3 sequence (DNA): TGTGCCAGCAGCCAGTGGGACAAGTCGACACCCCTCCACTTT. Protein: CASSQWDKSTPLHF.

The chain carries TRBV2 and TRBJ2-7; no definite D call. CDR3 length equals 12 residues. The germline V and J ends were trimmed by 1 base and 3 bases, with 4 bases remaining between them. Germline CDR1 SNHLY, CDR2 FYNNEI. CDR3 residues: CASSEGDYEQYF. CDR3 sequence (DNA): TGTGCCAGCAGTGAAGGTGACTACGAGCAGTACTTC.